The 20 T cell receptor beta chains in this list originate from one sample, sequenced in a study of T cells in Graves' hyperthyroidism and ophthalmopathy. From RNA transcripts, TCR beta CDR3 regions were amplified. First-round RT-PCR with HTBI primers amplified the TCR CDR3 region. TCRdb itself ran the multiplex PCR reads through MiXCR, one entry per CDR3 protein. The sample has a few hundred thousand distinct CDR3 sequences, 15% to 19% seen once. Source material: blood. These receptors originate from a woman under 40 with Graves' hyperthyroidism.

This clonotype appeared many times. The chain employs TRBV2 and TRBJ2-7, with D tentatively TRBD1 (5 bases). The V gene lost 6 bases and the J gene lost 0 bases, with 15 bases spanning the gap. This CDR3 has 15 residues. Germline CDR1 is SNHLY and CDR2 is FYNNEI. As DNA, the CDR3 is TGTGCCAGCAGCCCGACAGAATCGAGCTCCTACGAGCAGTACTTC. This codes for CASSPTESSSYEQYF. Looking up the rest from reference TRBV2 and TRBJ2-7 gives the full variable domain: EPEVTQTPSHQVTQMGQEVILRCVPISNHLYFYWYRQILGQKVEFLVSFYNNEISEKSEIFDDQFSVERPDGSNFTLKIRSTKLEDSAMYFCASSPTESSSYEQYFGPGTRLTVT.

In its sample, this clonotype was seen many times. The rearrangement uses TRBV20-1 and TRBJ2-3; D gene ambiguous. Per germline, CDR1 DFQATT and CDR2 SNEGSKA (reference sequence). The ends were cut back, 4 bases at V and 2 bases at J, with 1 base in the middle. The CDR3 covers 10 residues. Here the CDR3 reads CSANTDTQYF. Here the CDR3 DNA reads TGCAGTGCTAACACAGATACGCAGTATTTT.

The chain joins TRBV5-4 to TRBJ1-4; no clear D gene. Trimming removed 4 bases at V and 8 bases at J, with 15 bases between. The CDR3 totals 14 residues. Per the germline V gene, CDR1 is SGHNT and CDR2 is YYREEE (reference sequence). This CDR3 is CASSKDTVTEKLFF. DNA for the CDR3: TGTGCCAGCAGCAAAGACACGGTCACCGAAAAACTGTTTTTT. The variable domain in full, completed from reference TRBV5-4 and TRBJ1-4, reads ETGVTQSPTHLIKTRGQQVTLRCSSQSGHNTVSWYQQALGQGPQFIFQYYREEENGRGNFPPRFSGLQFPNYSSELNVNALELDDSALYLCASSKDTVTEKLFFGSGTQLSVL.

This clonotype has only a few counts. The chain employs TRBV20-1 and TRBJ1-3; D possibly corresponds to TRBD1 (5 bases). Germline V lookup: CDR1 DFQATT, CDR2 SNEGSKA (reference sequence). The CDR3 consists of 14 residues. The V gene lost 0 bases and the J gene lost 4 bases, with 10 bases spanning the gap. This chain's CDR3 is CSARDGGRGNTIYF. DNA for the CDR3: TGCAGTGCTAGAGATGGGGGACGAGGAAACACCATATATTTT.

This clonotype was observed a handful of times. The rearrangement links TRBV5-1 to TRBJ2-5; 8 bases line up with TRBD1. This CDR3 is 14 amino acids long. V shed 4 bases, J shed 5 bases, and the junction held 7 bases outside the gene matches. Germline-derived CDR1 and CDR2 are SGHRS and YFSETQ. Here the CDR3 DNA reads TGCGCCAGCAGCGCACCGGGACAGGTCGAGACCCAGTACTTC. The encoded protein is CASSAPGQVETQYF.

This clonotype was counted a few times. The rearrangement links TRBV4-3 to TRBJ2-2; no clear D. The CDR3 contains 16 residues. Trimming left V 2 bases short and J 4 bases short, with 14 bases between. Per the germline V gene, CDR1 is LGHNA and CDR2 is YSLEER. The CDR3 sequence: CASSQRTSISTGELFF. Written as DNA, the CDR3 is TGCGCCAGCAGCCAAAGAACCTCCATTTCCACCGGGGAGCTGTTTTTT.

This clonotype was counted at least ten times. CDR3 DNA sequence: TGTGCCAGCAGTTTAGAACTAGCGGAGAACACCGGGGAGCTGTTTTTT. Translated, it gives CASSLELAENTGELFF. The rearrangement uses TRBV12-3 or TRBV12-4 and TRBJ2-2; TRBD2 agrees at 8 bases. The trim removed 1 base at V and 1 base at J, leaving 2 bases unmatched. CDR3 length equals 16 residues.

This clonotype was detected ten times or more. This chain joins TRBV7-9 and TRBJ1-2; D not certain. The V and J ends lost 0 bases and 2 bases respectively, with 7 bases between them. Germline-derived CDR1 and CDR2 are SEHNR and FQNEAQ (reference sequence). There are 14 residues in the CDR3. The CDR3: CASSLAGTNYGYTF. The CDR3 nucleotides read TGTGCCAGCAGCTTAGCGGGAACAAACTATGGCTACACCTTC. Using reference TRBV7-9 and TRBJ1-2 for the parts outside the CDR3, the full variable domain is DTGVSQNPRHKITKRGQNVTFRCDPISEHNRLYWYRQTLGQGPEFLTYFQNEAQLEKSRLLSDRFSAERPKGSFSTLEIQRTEQGDSAMYLCASSLAGTNYGYTFGSGTRLTVV.

This clonotype was recorded many times. This sequence joins TRBV28 and TRBJ1-2; TRBD1 matches 7 bases. Germline CDR1 is MDHEN and CDR2 is SYDVKM. V shed 6 bases, J shed 2 bases, and the junction held 6 bases outside the gene matches. CDR3 length equals 14 residues. The CDR3 protein is CASSTGDRNYGYTF. The CDR3 bases are TGTGCCAGCAGCACAGGGGACCGAAACTATGGCTACACCTTC.

This clonotype was detected ten times or more. The chain joins TRBV28 to TRBJ2-6; D is possibly TRBD1 or TRBD2 (5 bases each). V lost 6 bases to trimming and J lost 0 bases, with 15 bases between them. The CDR3 has 17 residues. In germline, CDR1 is MDHEN, CDR2 SYDVKM. The CDR3 sequence is CASRSPGPNSGANVLTF. The CDR3 DNA sequence: TGTGCCAGCAGATCCCCGGGACCGAACTCTGGGGCCAACGTCCTGACTTTC.

DNA for the CDR3: TGTGCCTGGAGTGTACGAATGGACGAGCAGTACTTC. Protein: CAWSVRMDEQYF. J is TRBJ2-7 and V is TRBV30; D unresolved. This CDR3 is built from 12 residues. Trimming stripped 0 bases from V and 5 bases from J, with 8 bases between. CDR1 is GTSNPN, CDR2 SVGIG, per germline (reference sequence). The full variable domain, with the rest looked up from reference TRBV30 and TRBJ2-7, is SQTIHQWPATLVQPVGSPLSLECTVEGTSNPNLYWYRQAAGRGLQLLFYSVGIGQISSEVPQNLSASRPQDRQFILSSKKLLLSDSGFYLCAWSVRMDEQYFGPGTRLTVT.

A word on this clonotype: At one end the junction does not follow the germline gene, possibly because of a read error. The chain combines TRBV12-3 or TRBV12-4 with TRBJ2-7, with 9 nucleotides matching TRBD1. This CDR3 is 14 amino acids long. The DNA for the CDR3 is TGTGCCAGCAGCCGGGACAGGGTCTCCTACGGGCAGTACTTC. It translates to CASSRDRVSYGQYF.

This clonotype was observed a handful of times. The chain employs TRBV7-6 and TRBJ2-1; no definite D call. This CDR3 has 17 amino acids. The V end was cut by 1 base, the J end by 0 bases, with 13 bases between. Germline CDR1 is SGHVS and CDR2 is FNYEAQ. The CDR3 sequence is CASSLGVSSSSYNEQFF. CDR3 DNA sequence: TGTGCCAGCAGCTTAGGAGTGAGTAGCAGCTCCTACAATGAGCAGTTCTTC.

The chain combines TRBV11-2 with TRBJ2-3; 10 nucleotides agree with TRBD2. V trimming: 5 bases; J trimming: 2 bases; junction bases outside the gene matches: 7. There are 16 residues in the CDR3. Looked up from germline, CDR1 is SGHAT and CDR2 is FQNNGV. The CDR3 loop reads CASSPGTSDITDTQYF. Written as DNA, the CDR3 is TGTGCCAGCAGCCCCGGGACTAGCGATATCACAGATACGCAGTATTTT.

This clonotype was found many times. The chain combines TRBV20-1 with TRBJ2-1; possibly TRBD2 for D (5 bases). CDR1 and CDR2 from the germline V gene are DFQATT and SNEGSKA (reference sequence). This CDR3 has 13 residues. Between the trimmed V and J ends, which lost 0 bases and 10 bases, there was a span of 13 bases. CDR3 in DNA: TGCAGTGCTAGAGATCTCGGGGAAGACGAGCAGTTCTTC. Translation gives CSARDLGEDEQFF.

This clonotype showed up many times. V is TRBV3-1 and J is TRBJ2-7, with TRBD1 identical over 9 bases. The CDR3 is 17 residues long. With 3 bases clipped from V and 5 bases from J, the junction kept 14 bases outside the gene matches. From germline, CDR1 is LGHDT and CDR2 YNNKEL (reference sequence). This CDR3 is CASSQASGDRGSHEQYF. DNA for the CDR3: TGTGCCAGCAGCCAGGCGTCCGGCGACAGGGGGTCCCACGAGCAGTACTTC.

A note on this clonotype: This may be a read error: a much more frequent sequence differs by one nucleotide. The gene calls are TRBV6-1 and TRBJ2-2, with TRBD1 identical over 7 bases. Germline CDR1 reads MNHNS; CDR2 reads SASEGT. The CDR3 has 17 amino acids. The CDR3 reads CASSQDRTPGDRRELSF. Written as DNA, the CDR3 is TGTGCCAGCAGCCAGGACAGGACCCCAGGAGACCGGCGTGAGCTGTCTTTT.

Worth noting for this clonotype: This may come from a read error, since a much larger clone is one base off. The chain is built from TRBV3-1 and TRBJ2-5; D is possibly TRBD1 (5 bases). CDR1 and CDR2 from the germline V gene are LGHDT and YNNKEL (reference sequence). V lost 10 bases and J 2 bases, leaving 14 bases between the germline ends. This CDR3 comprises 13 residues. CDR3 sequence: CANRQSIQETQYF. CDR3 bases: TGTGCCAACAGGCAGAGCATACAAGAGACCCAGTACTTC.

Many counts were recorded for this clonotype. The chain carries TRBV30 and TRBJ1-5, with D uncertain. Germline CDR1 and CDR2: GTSNPN and SVGIG (reference sequence). The length of the CDR3 is 14 residues. V dropped 1 base and J dropped 3 bases, with 10 bases sitting between them. CDR3 sequence (DNA): TGTGCCTGGAGTGCCCGTTTAGTCAATCAGCCCCAGCATTTT. It yields the protein CAWSARLVNQPQHF.

This chain uses TRBV12-3 or TRBV12-4 with TRBJ1-2; D might be TRBD1 (6 bases). This CDR3 spans 14 amino acids. V shed 5 bases and J shed 0 bases, with 10 bases lying between them. CDR3 amino acids: CASSPQGPNYGYTF. DNA of the CDR3: TGTGCCAGCAGTCCGCAGGGGCCTAACTATGGCTACACCTTC.